This entry is about one T cell receptor beta chain. The antigen is not known. The table came from immunoSEQ multiplex PCR; TCRdb's copy has only in-frame clones and leaves some out. There are about 49,000 clones in the sample; under 85% occur only once, and approximately 22% lies in the top ten. This record comes from a study of T cell responses to AZD1222 COVID-19 vaccine. Broader study findings: White British people made up most donors, females outnumbered males, and clonal diversity was possibly underestimated. Among AZD1222 vaccinees, only five to seven were seropositive at baseline. Vaccine-associated CD4 TCRs spanned spike, dominant at 160-218 and 743-854. A reported finding is that nearly half of spike-specific TCRs target unmutated variant regions.

The sample consisted of peripheral blood, taken on day 0 of MenACWY control vaccination. The TCR sequence derives from an adult in good health.

The chain's CDR3 is CASSFWDRGPYEQYF. In DNA, the CDR3 is TGTGCCAGCAGCTTCTGGGACAGGGGCCCCTACGAGCAGTACTTC. The V call is TRBV5-6, the J call TRBJ2-7; 10 bases are shared with TRBD1. Unmatched junction bases numbered 4, after V lost 2 bases and J lost 2 bases. CDR1 is SGHDT and CDR2 is YYEEEE in the germline V gene. The CDR3 has 15 amino acids.